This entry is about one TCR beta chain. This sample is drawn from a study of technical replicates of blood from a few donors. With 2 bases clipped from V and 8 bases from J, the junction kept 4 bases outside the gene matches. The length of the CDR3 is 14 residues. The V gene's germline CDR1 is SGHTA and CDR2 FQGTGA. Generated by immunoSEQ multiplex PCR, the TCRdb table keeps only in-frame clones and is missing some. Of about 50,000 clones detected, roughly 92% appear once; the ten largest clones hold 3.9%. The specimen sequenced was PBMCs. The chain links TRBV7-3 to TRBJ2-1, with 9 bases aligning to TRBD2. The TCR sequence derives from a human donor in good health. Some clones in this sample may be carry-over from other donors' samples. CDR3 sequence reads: CASSLDAGGYEQFF. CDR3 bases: TGTGCCAGCAGCTTAGATGCGGGGGGGTATGAGCAGTTCTTC.